The clone carrying this T cell receptor (beta chain) has a count of ten or more. Its matching antigen is unknown. Diagnoses used clinical symptoms, serum thyroxine and TRAb, thyroid ultrasound and orbital computed tomography. This record belongs to a study of T cells in Graves' hyperthyroidism and ophthalmopathy. Amplified regions were TCR beta CDR3 sequences from RNA transcripts. The HTBI primer set was used in a first-round RT-PCR of the TCR CDR3. Via MiXCR, TCRdb re-called the multiplex PCR reads, giving one row per CDR3 protein. The repertoire consists of hundreds of thousands of distinct CDR3 sequences, with less than 30% occurring once and the leading ten covering approximately 30%. Whole-study findings and limits: Blood also showed most of the thyroid clonotypes that were expanded above 0.001.

Germline lookup yields CDR1 MNHEY and CDR2 SMNVEV (reference sequence). The ends were cut back, 3 bases at V and 4 bases at J, with 9 bases in the middle. The CDR3 loop spans 13 amino acids. Sequencing input: blood. The chain uses TRBV27 and TRBJ1-2; D is unresolved. This receptor was taken from a man aged 35 to 55 with Graves' hyperthyroidism that later progressed to Graves' ophthalmopathy. CDR3 sequence (DNA): TGTGCCAGCAGTTTCCCCGGCGGCTATGGCTACACCTTC. It is translated as CASSFPGGYGYTF.